The present entry profiles one T cell receptor (beta chain) with its context. Its binding antigen is unknown. No much larger clone exists at a distance of one base, and base qualities are not known. The data were obtained in a study of blood T cell repertoires in COVID-19 (dated by TCRdb to 2018 to 2021). About the study as a whole: Samples from collaborators originated in the United States, Italy and Spain and spanned both the acute and convalescent phases of COVID-19. The material from the prospective study consisted of cDNA or gDNA derived from T cells, B-cell-depleted T cells, or PBMCs. The dataset comprised deeply sampled blood TCRbeta repertoires from subjects exposed to, actively infected with, or recovered from COVID-19. The repertoires were released in a freely available public database meant as a resource for research on the immune response to SARS-CoV-2. Samples were obtained from the ongoing ImmuneRACE study (first 160 participants) and from 1,254 subjects provided by 6 global collaborators. Nearly every sample came with metadata listing a de-identified subject ID, COVID-19 status, age in years and sex. Where HLA class I and class II types were available, the types were taken from metadata supplied by the sample provider, not from assay-based typing. The paper as a whole reports these results and caveats: How much clinical and demographic metadata was included differed by source and by participant, and the metadata was provided uncurated.

Trimming takes 3 bases off V and 8 bases off J; junction bases not matched to a gene: 13. CDR1 is given as SGHRS and CDR2 as YFSETQ, both from the germline V gene. The CDR3 starts with the cysteine, ends with the phenylalanine, and has 16 residues. CDR3 DNA only is kept here, 48 bases in frame from base 1. TCRbeta CDR3 regions were amplified from genomic DNA by means of the immunoSEQ Assay, a bias-controlled multiplex PCR. The study's processing was this. Within the assay, amplification of reference gene primers was used to estimate how many nucleated cells each sample contained. Sequence reads were collapsed and filtered to measure the absolute abundance of every unique TCRbeta CDR3 rearrangement. For each sample, productive Simpson clonality was calculated as the square root of Simpson's diversity index across productive rearrangements. TCRdb carries this immuneACCESS record with in-frame sequences only. Its versions omit some clonotypes, under half of them owing to an unresolved V gene in the studies checked, with the rest unexplained. The V and J calls and clone size were taken over from that table, and D and trimming were inferred from the DNA. The sample profile shows roughly 100,000 clones; 70% to 90% of them were found once. 4.5% to 5.5% of the sample is in the top ten clones.

Each collaborating institution followed its own protocols to collect whole blood in K2EDTA tubes. For TCRbeta analysis, collaborators shipped samples in one of three forms: frozen whole blood, isolated PBMCs, or DNA extracted from either of those sample types. This TCR came from a human donor in a cohort sampled during active COVID-19. Recombination connected TRBV5-1 to TRBJ2-1, and 8 bases in between align with TRBD2. Sequenced input: peripheral blood. The DNA sequence follows: TGCGCCAGCAGCTCCACCGGGACTAGGTTCGTGTATGAGCAGTTCTTC. Its protein product is CASSSTGTRFVYEQFF. With the rest looked up from the reference TRBV5-1 and TRBJ2-1 genes rather than sequenced, the full variable domain is KAGVTQTPRYLIKTRGQQVTLSCSPISGHRSVSWYQQTPGQGLQFLFEYFSETQRNKGNFPGRFSGRQFSNSRSEMNVSTLELGDSALYLCASSSTGTRFVYEQFFGPGTRLTVL.